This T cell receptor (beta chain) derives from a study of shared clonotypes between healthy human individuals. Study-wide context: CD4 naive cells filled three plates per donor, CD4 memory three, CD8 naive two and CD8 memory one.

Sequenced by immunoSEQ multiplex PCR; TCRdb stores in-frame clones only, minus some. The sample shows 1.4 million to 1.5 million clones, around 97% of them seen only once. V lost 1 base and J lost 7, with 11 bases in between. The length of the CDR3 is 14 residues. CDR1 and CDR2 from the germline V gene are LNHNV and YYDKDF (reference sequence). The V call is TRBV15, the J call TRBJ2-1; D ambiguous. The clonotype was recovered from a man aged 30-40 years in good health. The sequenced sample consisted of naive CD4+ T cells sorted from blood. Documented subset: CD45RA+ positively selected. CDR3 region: CATSRVGSQNEQFF. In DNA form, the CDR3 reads TGTGCCACCAGCAGAGTAGGCAGCCAGAATGAGCAGTTCTTC.